This T cell receptor beta chain was sequenced in a study of CD8 T cells in ankylosing spondylitis. This clonotype was picked up many times. The target antigen is unknown. General study findings and limits: One TCR beta motif, made up of eight highly homologous variants, appeared characteristic of ankylosing spondylitis blood.

The CDR3 has 13 residues. The J segment lost 2 bases and the V segment lost 4 bases, leaving 2 bases of the junction unmatched. Germline assignment: CDR1 SGDLS and CDR2 YYNGEE. TCRdb re-analysed the 5' RACE reads in MiXCR, keeping a single row per CDR3 protein. The sample holds a few hundred thousand distinct CDR3 sequences; roughly 18% are singletons and the top ten take under 1.2%. The receptor was derived from a male donor with ankylosing spondylitis. The rearrangement links TRBV9 to TRBJ1-2; the match to TRBD1 covers 7 bases. The sample taken for sequencing was blood, either unsorted or a sorted T cell fraction (not recorded which). Here the CDR3 reads CASSWDSNYGYTF. CDR3 bases: TGTGCCAGCAGCTGGGACAGCAACTATGGCTACACCTTC.